This T cell receptor (beta chain) derives from a study of T cell responses to AZD1222 COVID-19 vaccine. Looking at the study overall: The analysis combined second doses at about 4 or about 12 weeks. Findings of the study overall: Clonal diversity was possibly underestimated; the donors were predominantly white British and more often female.

Per germline, CDR1 KGHDR and CDR2 SFDVKD. The CDR3 runs 14 residues. The ends were cut back, 0 bases at V and 2 bases at J, with 6 bases in the middle. Clones were sequenced by immunoSEQ multiplex PCR, and TCRdb holds only the in-frame ones, with some missing. The table shows approximately 120,000 clones, with around nine tenths occurring only once. For this clone: The target antigen is unknown.

The sample in question was peripheral blood, obtained on day 0 of AZD1222 vaccination. The receptor's source is an adult in good health. The chain joins TRBV24-1 to TRBJ1-2, with D possibly matching TRBD1 (6 bases). The CDR3 spells CATSDLGQNYGYTF. CDR3 nucleotides: TGTGCCACCAGTGATTTGGGACAGAACTATGGCTACACCTTC.